These T cell receptor beta chains were read from a single sample in a study of CD8 T cells in ankylosing spondylitis. MiXCR, run by TCRdb on the 5' RACE reads, gives a single entry per CDR3 protein. The table records under 550,000 distinct CDR3 sequences, roughly 25% of them present only once. Sequenced: blood, either unsorted or a sorted T cell fraction (not recorded which). These receptor sequences come from a male donor with ankylosing spondylitis. Each CDR3 is given with its conserved first and last residue. The D gene is left open where the match is weak. Expanded clones get a size class; other rows say once, few or many, or leave the size out.

j_gene: TRBJ1-1; abundance: NA; d_gene: TRBD1; len: 15; v_gene: TRBV19; CDR3nt: TGTGCCAGTAGTAAAGCAGGGGGCATTTACACTGAAGCTTTCTTT; CDR3aa: CASSKAGGIYTEAFF
j_gene: TRBJ2-2; abundance: NA; d_gene: TRBD1; len: 18; v_gene: TRBV2; CDR3nt: TGTGCCAGCAGTGATAGGGGCGCGACAGGGGTACGCACCGGGGAGCTGTTTTTT; CDR3aa: CASSDRGATGVRTGELFF
j_gene: TRBJ2-3; abundance: NA; d_gene: TRBD2; len: 17; v_gene: TRBV4-1; CDR3nt: TGCGCCAGCAGCCAAGATTATGGGACTAGCGGGAGAAATACGCAGTATTTT; CDR3aa: CASSQDYGTSGRNTQYF
j_gene: TRBJ2-2; abundance: few; d_gene: TRBD2; len: 16; v_gene: TRBV2; CDR3nt: TGTGCCAGCAGTCGAAGAGCGGGAGGTCTTACCGGGGAGCTGTTTTTT; CDR3aa: CASSRRAGGLTGELFF
j_gene: TRBJ2-6; abundance: few; d_gene: NA; len: 16; v_gene: TRBV3-1; CDR3nt: TGTGCCAGCAGCCAAGGGCAGCTCTCTGGGGCCAACGTCCTGACTTTC; CDR3aa: CASSQGQLSGANVLTF
j_gene: TRBJ2-3; abundance: few; d_gene: NA; len: 13; v_gene: TRBV12-3/TRBV12-4; CDR3nt: TGTGCCAGCCTCCGGGGAGGCACAGATACGCAGTATTTT; CDR3aa: CASLRGGTDTQYF
j_gene: TRBJ1-2; abundance: few; d_gene: NA; len: 12; v_gene: TRBV3-1; CDR3nt: TGTGCCAGCAGCTTGATGGGGGATGGCTACACCTTC; CDR3aa: CASSLMGDGYTF
j_gene: TRBJ1-1; abundance: NA; d_gene: NA; len: 13; v_gene: TRBV15; CDR3nt: TGTGCCACCAGCCGGAGCTTCAACACTGAAGCTTTCTTT; CDR3aa: CATSRSFNTEAFF
j_gene: TRBJ2-7; abundance: NA; d_gene: TRBD1; len: 15; v_gene: TRBV7-9; CDR3nt: TGTGCCAGCAGCTTAGGACAGGGGGGGACCTACGAGCAGTACTTC; CDR3aa: CASSLGQGGTYEQYF
j_gene: TRBJ2-2; abundance: few; d_gene: TRBD2; len: 17; v_gene: TRBV19; CDR3nt: TGTGCCAGTACGAGGGGGACTAGCGGGGGGAACACCGGGGAGCTGTTTTTT; CDR3aa: CASTRGTSGGNTGELFF
j_gene: TRBJ2-1; abundance: NA; d_gene: TRBD1; len: 16; v_gene: TRBV5-1; CDR3nt: TGCGCCAGCAGCTTCGGACAGGGGAGCTCCTACAATGAGCAGTTCTTC; CDR3aa: CASSFGQGSSYNEQFF
j_gene: TRBJ1-2; abundance: NA; d_gene: NA; len: 11; v_gene: TRBV29-1; CDR3nt: TGCAGCGTTGGTGGGATTTATGGCTACACCTTC; CDR3aa: CSVGGIYGYTF
j_gene: TRBJ1-3; abundance: many; d_gene: NA; len: 14; v_gene: TRBV29-1; CDR3nt: TGCAGCGTTGAGGACGGCCAGGAGGGGAACACCATATATTTT; CDR3aa: CSVEDGQEGNTIYF
j_gene: TRBJ1-2; abundance: NA; d_gene: TRBD1; len: 14; v_gene: TRBV5-1; CDR3nt: TGCGCCAGCAGCAGAGGGACAGGGAACTATGGCTACACCTTC; CDR3aa: CASSRGTGNYGYTF
j_gene: TRBJ2-1; abundance: NA; d_gene: NA; len: 15; v_gene: TRBV2; CDR3nt: TGTGCCAGCAGTGAAGAACAGGGAAGTTTCTATGAGCAGTTCTTC; CDR3aa: CASSEEQGSFYEQFF
j_gene: TRBJ2-1; abundance: NA; d_gene: TRBD1; len: 15; v_gene: TRBV2; CDR3nt: TGTGCCAGCAGGGAAACGGACAGGGGGCTCAATGAGCAGTTCTTC; CDR3aa: CASRETDRGLNEQFF
j_gene: TRBJ2-2; abundance: few; d_gene: TRBD1; len: 12; v_gene: TRBV20-1; CDR3nt: TGCAGTGCCAGACAGGGGGCCGGGGAGCTGTTTTTT; CDR3aa: CSARQGAGELFF
j_gene: TRBJ2-2; abundance: few; d_gene: NA; len: 14; v_gene: TRBV2; CDR3nt: TGTGCCAGCAGTGACCGAGCGGACACCGGGGAGCTGTTTTTT; CDR3aa: CASSDRADTGELFF
j_gene: TRBJ2-3; abundance: many; d_gene: TRBD2; len: 16; v_gene: TRBV12-3/TRBV12-4; CDR3nt: TGTGCCAGCAGTCCAAGACTAGCGGGAGTGGTAGATACGCAGTATTTT; CDR3aa: CASSPRLAGVVDTQYF
j_gene: TRBJ1-5; abundance: few; d_gene: NA; len: 13; v_gene: TRBV12-3/TRBV12-4; CDR3nt: TGTGCCAGCAGTTCGGACGCGGATCAGCCCCAGCATTTT; CDR3aa: CASSSDADQPQHF
j_gene: TRBJ2-7; abundance: NA; d_gene: NA; len: 11; v_gene: TRBV20-1; CDR3nt: TGCAGTGCTCCCGAACTCTACGAGCAGTACTTC; CDR3aa: CSAPELYEQYF
j_gene: TRBJ1-2; abundance: NA; d_gene: NA; len: 15; v_gene: TRBV6-1; CDR3nt: TGTGCCAGCAGCCAACCACCTTCGACTAACTATGGCTACACCTTC; CDR3aa: CASSQPPSTNYGYTF
j_gene: TRBJ2-5; abundance: NA; d_gene: TRBD2; len: 19; v_gene: TRBV20-1; CDR3nt: TGCAGTGCTAGAGATTCCCCCCGGACTAGCGTCCCAAGCGGGGAGACCCAGTACTTC; CDR3aa: CSARDSPRTSVPSGETQYF